This T cell receptor (beta chain) emerged from a study of beta chain features in type 1 diabetes. Germline values: CDR1 MDHEN, CDR2 SYDVKM. The V gene lost 7 bases and the J gene lost 0 bases, with 13 bases spanning the gap. The CDR3 runs 14 residues. On average, the one heparinised blood draw given by each donor was around 110 mL. The isolated RNA, all of it, was reverse transcribed, so expressed TCRB transcripts were what got sequenced. Clones were read by immunoSEQ multiplex PCR, and TCRdb kept only the in-frame ones, dropping some. The sample has around 500,000 clones, approximately 10% seen once.

The rearrangement links TRBV28 to TRBJ2-7, with D perhaps matching TRBD2 (6 bases). Sequences were obtained from naive CD4+ T cells from blood. The clonotype comes from a woman aged 18-30 years in good health. This chain's CDR3 is CASTAPGSSYEQYV. The CDR3 DNA is TGTGCCAGCACGGCCCCCGGGAGCTCCTACGAGCAGTACGTC.